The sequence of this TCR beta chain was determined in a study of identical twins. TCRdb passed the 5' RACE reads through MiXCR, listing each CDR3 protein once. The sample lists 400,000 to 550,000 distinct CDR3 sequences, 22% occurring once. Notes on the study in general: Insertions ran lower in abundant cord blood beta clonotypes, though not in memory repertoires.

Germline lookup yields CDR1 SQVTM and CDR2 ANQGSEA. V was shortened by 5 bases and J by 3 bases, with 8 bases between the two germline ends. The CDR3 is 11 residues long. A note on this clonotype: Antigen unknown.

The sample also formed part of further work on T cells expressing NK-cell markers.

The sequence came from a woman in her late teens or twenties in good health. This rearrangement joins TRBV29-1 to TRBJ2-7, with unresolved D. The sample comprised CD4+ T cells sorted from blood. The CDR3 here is CSVRSNYEQYF. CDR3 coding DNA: TGCAGCGTTCGCAGCAACTACGAGCAGTACTTC.